The next 6 T cell receptor beta chains were all read from a single sample in a study of T cell responses to AZD1222 COVID-19 vaccine. Here immunoSEQ multiplex PCR was the method, and the copy in TCRdb shows in-frame clones only, minus some. The sample includes 120,000 to 150,000 clones, around nine tenths of them seen just once. Sequences were derived from peripheral blood, sampled on day 0 of MenACWY control vaccination. Receptor source: an adult in good health.

V and J are TRBV28 and TRBJ2-7; D unresolved. CDR3 length: 12 residues. Germline CDR1 and CDR2: MDHEN and SYDVKM. V was trimmed by 6 bases and J by 1 base, leaving 7 bases between them. Here the CDR3 DNA reads TGTGCCAGCAGGACGGTTTCCTACGAGCAGTACTTC. Translating gives CASRTVSYEQYF.

V is TRBV5-5 and J is TRBJ1-4; 7 bases map to TRBD1. V gave up 4 bases and J gave up 4 bases; unmatched junction bases: 10. The CDR3 covers 16 residues. The germline V gene encodes CDR1 SGHKS and CDR2 YYEKEE (reference sequence). DNA for the CDR3: TGTGCCAGCAGCCCCGAAGACAGGGTATATAATGAAAAACTGTTTTTT. This codes for CASSPEDRVYNEKLFF.

This clone was seen just once. This chain connects TRBV18 to TRBJ2-3, with TRBD1 matching 7 bases. CDR3 size: 15 residues. Germline CDR1 reads KGHSH; CDR2 reads LQKENI. V shed 3 bases and J 4 bases; nucleotides not matched to a gene: 7. The CDR3 loop is CASSPPGGGADTQYF. DNA for the CDR3: TGTGCCAGCTCACCCCCAGGGGGTGGCGCAGATACGCAGTATTTT. Full variable domain (outside the CDR3, taken from reference TRBV18 and TRBJ2-3): NAGVMQNPRHLVRRRGQEARLRCSPMKGHSHVYWYRQLPEEGLKFMVYLQKENIIDESGMPKERFSAEFPKEGPSILRIQQVVRGDSAAYFCASSPPGGGADTQYFGPGTRLTVL.

This chain connects TRBV15 to TRBJ1-1; D remains ambiguous. The CDR3 has 15 residues. The germline V and J ends were trimmed by 0 bases and 1 base, with 9 bases remaining between them. The germline CDR1 and CDR2 sequences are LNHNV and YYDKDF (reference sequence). CDR3 loop: CATSRDLAGNTEAFF. The CDR3 nucleotides read TGTGCCACCAGCAGAGATCTCGCAGGGAACACTGAAGCTTTCTTT.

The rearrangement uses TRBV7-9 and TRBJ2-4; TRBD1 matches at 8 bases. V was pared by 7 bases and J by 5 bases, with 4 bases of the junction left unmatched. The CDR3 is 13 residues long. Per the germline V gene, CDR1 is SEHNR and CDR2 is FQNEAQ (reference sequence). DNA for the CDR3: TGTGCCAGCACTGGACAGGGTCAAAACATTCAGTACTTC. It encodes CASTGQGQNIQYF.

Note on this clone: Other DNA sequences in the sample encode the same CDR3. This sequence joins TRBV5-1 and TRBJ1-3, with D perhaps matching TRBD1 (6 bases). V lost 4 bases and J 1 base, leaving 12 bases between the germline ends. The CDR3 totals 15 residues. CDR1 SGHRS and CDR2 YFSETQ come from the germline V gene. CDR3 amino acids: CASSPGQISGNTIYF. Here the CDR3 DNA reads TGCGCCAGCAGCCCTGGACAGATTTCTGGAAACACCATATATTTT.